Presented here are 31 T cell receptor beta chains from one specimen sequenced in a study of chemoradiotherapy in HPV16-positive cancers. Some clones are missing from TCRdb's copy, which holds only in-frame ones; the method was immunoSEQ multiplex PCR. Seen here are over 2,500 clones, around four fifths observed once, and the top ten hold about a tenth. The sequencing used blood, collected from a patient who underwent chemoradiotherapy. The source of these receptors is a human donor with HPV-associated anogenital cancer.

The chain combines TRBV19 with TRBJ1-2; D is possibly TRBD1 (6 bases). CDR1 is LNHDA and CDR2 is SQIVND in the germline V gene (reference sequence). This CDR3 comprises 11 residues. V shed 6 bases and J shed 8 bases, with 10 bases lying between them. CDR3 coding DNA: TGTGCCAGTAGCACAGGGTACGGCTACACCTTC. It specifies CASSTGYGYTF.

The genes are TRBV9 and TRBJ1-2; 8 bases match TRBD1. The length of the CDR3 is 15 residues. V gave up 3 bases and J gave up 7 bases; unmatched junction bases: 11. Germline V gene sequence: CDR1 SGDLS, CDR2 YYNGEE. The chain's CDR3 is CASSGNGQGFFGYTF. The CDR3 coding sequence is TGTGCCAGCAGCGGCAATGGACAGGGCTTTTTTGGCTACACCTTC. Full variable domain (missing parts from reference TRBV9 and TRBJ1-2): DSGVTQTPKHLITATGQRVTLRCSPRSGDLSVYWYQQSLDQGLQFLIQYYNGEERAKGNILERFSAQQFPDLHSELNLSSLELGDSALYFCASSGNGQGFFGYTFGSGTRLTVV.

The V call is TRBV2, the J call TRBJ2-7; 7 positions match TRBD1. Trimming cost V 4 bases and J 0 bases; bases outside gene matches: 6. Germline CDR1 SNHLY, CDR2 FYNNEI. The CDR3 is made up of 15 amino acids. The CDR3 DNA sequence: TGTGCCAGCAGTGCAATGACAGGGCCCTCCTACGAGCAGTACTTC. This codes for CASSAMTGPSYEQYF.

J is TRBJ1-1 and V is TRBV21-1; the DNA was not compared with TRBD1, the D call given in the table. TRBV21-1 is a documented pseudogene. The CDR3 extends over 15 amino acids. This CDR3 reads CASSADRGGNTEAFF. CDR3 bases: TGTGCCAGCAGCGCAGACAGGGGAGGGAACACTGAAGCTTTCTTT.

The sample holds one count of this clone. V usage is TRBV7-2 and J usage is TRBJ1-6; D remains ambiguous. CDR1 is SGHTA, CDR2 FQGNSA, per germline. The CDR3 is 13 residues long. Trimming stripped 5 bases from V and 3 bases from J, with 5 bases between. The CDR3 sequence is CASSRDYNSPLHF. DNA for the CDR3: TGTGCCAGCAGCAGGGACTATAATTCACCCCTCCACTTT.

This clone was counted a few times. The rearrangement uses TRBV30 and TRBJ1-4; D gene uncertain. The V and J ends lost 2 bases and 10 bases respectively, with 17 bases between them. The length of the CDR3 is 14 residues. The V gene's germline CDR1 is GTSNPN and CDR2 SVGIG (reference sequence). The CDR3 spells CAWSIPPGIGKLFF. In DNA, the CDR3 is TGTGCCTGGAGTATCCCTCCCGGAATTGGAAAACTGTTTTTT.

The J gene is TRBJ1-1, the V gene TRBV29-1, with unresolved D. Germline V gene data show CDR1 as SQVTM and CDR2 as ANQGSEA. The length of the CDR3 is 13 residues. The V and J ends lost 6 bases and 0 bases respectively, with 11 bases between them. The CDR3 protein is CSVEVQLNTEAFF. CDR3 DNA sequence: TGCAGCGTCGAGGTTCAGTTGAACACTGAAGCTTTCTTT.

About this clone itself: Germline is not matched at one junction end, which may reflect a read error. This CDR3 is CASSKEGGYGYIF. DNA for the CDR3: TGTGCCAGCTCCAAAGAGGGGGGGTATGGCTACATCTTC. This chain uses TRBV6-5 with TRBJ1-2; perhaps TRBD1 as D (6 bases). There are 13 residues in the CDR3. The germline V gene encodes CDR1 MNHEY and CDR2 SVGAGI.

The V gene is TRBV5-6, the J gene TRBJ2-5; D not resolved. This CDR3 has 13 amino acids. V gave up 1 base and J gave up 1 base, with 5 bases separating them. CDR1 and CDR2 (germline): SGHDT, YYEEEE. CDR3 in DNA: TGTGCCAGCAGCTTGCTCAGCCAAGAGACCCAGTACTTC. Translating gives CASSLLSQETQYF.

This clone was counted between two and nine times. The chain has TRBV30 and TRBJ1-1, with unresolved D. The CDR3 covers 11 residues. The V end lost 2 bases, the J end lost 13 bases, and 14 bases lay between the germline ends. Looked up from germline, CDR1 is GTSNPN and CDR2 is SVGIG (reference sequence). The CDR3 reads CAWSTMGGFFF. The CDR3 region has the DNA TGTGCCTGGAGTACCATGGGAGGGTTTTTCTTT.

This clone showed up just a few times. The chain couples TRBV7-2 to TRBJ1-1; tentative D call: TRBD1 (6 bases). Germline assignment: CDR1 SGHTA and CDR2 FQGNSA. Trimming stripped 5 bases from V and 5 bases from J, with 12 bases between. This CDR3 contains 13 residues. The CDR3 loop reads CASSAGVVTEAFF. CDR3 sequence (DNA): TGTGCCAGCAGCGCAGGGGTTGTGACTGAAGCTTTCTTT.

The V call is TRBV6-4, the J call TRBJ2-3, with D unclear. This CDR3 has 13 residues. With 3 bases removed from V and 0 bases from J, the gap between germline ends came to 4 bases. CDR1 is MRHNA, CDR2 SNTAGT, per germline. CDR3 loop: CASSESSTDTQYF. The DNA of the CDR3 is TGTGCCAGCAGTGAATCCAGCACAGATACGCAGTATTTT.

This chain connects TRBV6-6 to TRBJ2-7; D uncertain. V was cut by 6 bases and J by 1 base, with 16 bases left in between. Germline values: CDR1 MNHNY, CDR2 SVGAGI (reference sequence). The length of the CDR3 is 15 residues. This CDR3 reads CASRKSSSNSYEQYV. CDR3 nucleotide sequence: TGTGCCAGCAGAAAGAGCAGTAGTAATTCCTACGAGCAGTACGTC.

V is TRBV30 and J is TRBJ1-6, with 7 nucleotides matching TRBD1. V shed 0 bases and J 9 bases; nucleotides not matched to a gene: 8. Germline V CDR1 and CDR2: GTSNPN, SVGIG (reference sequence). The CDR3 is 15 amino acids. CDR3: CAWSVLDRVGSPLHF. The CDR3 nucleotides read TGTGCCTGGAGTGTCCTAGACAGGGTCGGTTCACCCCTCCACTTT. The variable domain in full, completed from reference TRBV30 and TRBJ1-6, reads SQTIHQWPATLVQPVGSPLSLECTVEGTSNPNLYWYRQAAGRGLQLLFYSVGIGQISSEVPQNLSASRPQDRQFILSSKKLLLSDSGFYLCAWSVLDRVGSPLHFGNGTRLTVT.

The chain uses TRBV10-3 and TRBJ2-3; D gene unclear. This CDR3 spans 11 amino acids. Trimming removed 6 bases from V and 2 bases from J, with 3 bases in between. Germline V lookup: CDR1 ENHRY, CDR2 SYGVKD. This CDR3 reads CAIRTTDTQYF. As DNA, the CDR3 is TGTGCCATCAGAACCACAGATACGCAGTATTTT.

This chain uses TRBV4-1 with TRBJ2-4, with D possibly matching TRBD2 (7 bases). With 4 bases removed from V and 5 bases from J, the gap between germline ends came to 18 bases. The CDR3 has 16 amino acids. Germline loops: CDR1 MGHRA, CDR2 YSYEKL. The CDR3 loop reads CASSRLSGGAENIQYF. Written as DNA, the CDR3 is TGCGCCAGCAGCCGCCTCAGTGGGGGGGCAGAAAACATTCAGTACTTC.

This rearrangement joins TRBV10-3 to TRBJ1-5, with unresolved D. V lost 11 bases to trimming and J lost 0 bases, with 17 bases between them. The CDR3 has 15 amino acids. The germline V gene encodes CDR1 ENHRY and CDR2 SYGVKD. CDR3 region: CAAGYDVNSNQPQHF. The CDR3 DNA follows: TGTGCCGCGGGGTACGACGTAAATAGCAATCAGCCCCAGCATTTT.

The genes are TRBV2 and TRBJ2-3; 7 bases align to TRBD2. The ends lost 7 bases at V and 0 bases at J; junction bases unmatched: 10. The CDR3 has 16 residues. Germline V CDR1 and CDR2: SNHLY, FYNNEI. The DNA for the CDR3 is TGTGCCAGCACCCAGCGGGGCGCCACTAGCACAGATACGCAGTATTTT. This codes for CASTQRGATSTDTQYF.

The chain uses TRBV11-2 and TRBJ2-5; possibly TRBD1 for D (5 bases). Germline V CDR1 and CDR2: SGHAT, FQNNGV. Trimming removed 2 bases at V and 2 bases at J, with 9 bases between. The CDR3 sequence is 14 residues long. DNA of the CDR3: TGTGCCAGCAGCTTAAGGGCAGGGCAAGAGACCCAGTACTTC. Protein sequence: CASSLRAGQETQYF. Using reference TRBV11-2 and TRBJ2-5 for the parts outside the CDR3, the full variable domain is EAGVAQSPRYKIIEKRQSVAFWCNPISGHATLYWYQQILGQGPKLLIQFQNNGVVDDSQLPKDRFSAERLKGVDSTLKIQPAKLEDSAVYLCASSLRAGQETQYFGPGTRLLVL.

The genes are TRBV25-1 and TRBJ2-5; D is perhaps TRBD1 (6 bases). Matching the DNA end better, TRBJ2-7 makes the J call doubtful. Looked up from germline, CDR1 is MGHDK and CDR2 is SYGVNS. This CDR3 comprises 12 residues. The CDR3 DNA follows: TGTGCCAGCAGACAGGGAAGCTACGAGCAGTACTTC. Translation gives CASRQGSYEQYF.

CDR3 sequence (DNA): TGTGCCAGCAGCCCCAACTTCCGGCGGGGGGTGCTTAGCGAGCAGTACTTC. It is translated as CASSPNFRRGVLSEQYF. The V gene is TRBV7-9, the J gene TRBJ2-7; 8 bases are shared with TRBD2. This CDR3 is 17 amino acids long. Germline V gene lookup returns CDR1 SEHNR and CDR2 FQNEAQ (reference sequence). V was pared by 5 bases and J by 6 bases, with 18 bases of the junction left unmatched.

This clone was detected once. J is TRBJ1-3 and V is TRBV19, with D maybe TRBD1 (5 bases). V lost 3 bases and J lost 0, with 9 bases in between. The V gene's germline CDR1 is LNHDA and CDR2 SQIVND (reference sequence). The CDR3 consists of 15 residues. As DNA, the CDR3 is TGTGCCAGTAGTATGGCAGGGAGCTCTGGAAACACCATATATTTT. It specifies CASSMAGSSGNTIYF.

The rearrangement uses TRBV5-1 and TRBJ2-3; 9 bases match TRBD1. Germline lookup yields CDR1 SGHRS and CDR2 YFSETQ. The CDR3 consists of 16 residues. The V and J ends lost 3 bases and 0 bases, in that order; junction bases with no gene match: 5. The CDR3, as DNA: TGCGCCAGCAGCTCGGGGACAGGGATCAGCACAGATACGCAGTATTTT. Its translation is CASSSGTGISTDTQYF. Variable domain in full (rest from reference TRBV5-1 and TRBJ2-3): KAGVTQTPRYLIKTRGQQVTLSCSPISGHRSVSWYQQTPGQGLQFLFEYFSETQRNKGNFPGRFSGRQFSNSRSEMNVSTLELGDSALYLCASSSGTGISTDTQYFGPGTRLTVL.

V usage is TRBV10-3 and J usage is TRBJ1-4; D is unclear. The V gene's germline CDR1 is ENHRY and CDR2 SYGVKD. The CDR3 extends over 15 amino acids. The ends were cut back, 0 bases at V and 4 bases at J, with 9 bases in the middle. The CDR3 DNA is TGTGCCATCAGTGAGTCGAACGGGGTTAATGAAAAACTGTTTTTT. It translates to CAISESNGVNEKLFF.

V usage is TRBV6-6 and J usage is TRBJ1-2; a weak D match, TRBD1 (5 bases). The CDR3 is 16 amino acids. CDR1 and CDR2 (germline): MNHNY, SVGAGI (reference sequence). The germline V and J ends were trimmed by 5 bases and 8 bases, with 24 bases remaining between them. DNA for the CDR3: TGTGCCAGCAGTCCAGGATCGGGGGGAATCTCGGGCGGCTACACCTTC. Its translation is CASSPGSGGISGGYTF.

The rearrangement links TRBV10-3 to TRBJ1-2; D gene unclear. V was cut by 2 bases and J by 5 bases, with 6 bases left in between. Germline values: CDR1 ENHRY, CDR2 SYGVKD. The CDR3 is 12 amino acids. CDR3 coding DNA: TGTGCCATCAGTGAGGACTCATATGGCTACACCTTC. Protein product: CAISEDSYGYTF.

The chain has TRBV9 and TRBJ2-1; 8 bases are shared with TRBD1. This CDR3 region has 15 residues. Germline lookup yields CDR1 SGDLS and CDR2 YYNGEE. Unmatched junction bases numbered 1, after V lost 0 bases and J lost 2 bases. The CDR3 coding sequence is TGTGCCAGCAGCGTAGCACAGGGGGCCTACAATGAGCAGTTCTTC. Translated, it gives CASSVAQGAYNEQFF. The entire variable domain, with the rest obtained from reference TRBV9 and TRBJ2-1, is as follows: DSGVTQTPKHLITATGQRVTLRCSPRSGDLSVYWYQQSLDQGLQFLIQYYNGEERAKGNILERFSAQQFPDLHSELNLSSLELGDSALYFCASSVAQGAYNEQFFGPGTRLTVL.

The genes are TRBV5-1 and TRBJ2-1; 8 bases match TRBD1. Per germline, CDR1 SGHRS and CDR2 YFSETQ. V shed 3 bases and J 4 bases; nucleotides not matched to a gene: 6. The CDR3 totals 15 residues. CDR3 nucleotide sequence: TGCGCCAGCAGCTCGGCAGGGGGCGCTTACAATGAGCAGTTCTTC. Its protein product is CASSSAGGAYNEQFF.

This chain connects TRBV27 to TRBJ1-2; 9 bases are shared with TRBD1. V lost 2 bases to trimming and J lost 8 bases; unmatched junction nucleotides: 12. CDR1 and CDR2 (germline): MNHEY, SMNVEV (reference sequence). The length of the CDR3 is 16 residues. CDR3 residues: CASSLITQQGARGYTF. Written as DNA, the CDR3 is TGTGCCAGCAGTTTAATAACCCAACAGGGGGCAAGGGGCTACACCTTC.

The chain carries TRBV4-1 and TRBJ1-2; TRBD1 matches 8 bases. Germline CDR1 is MGHRA and CDR2 is YSYEKL. The CDR3 has 15 amino acids. Unmatched junction bases numbered 4, after V lost 1 base and J lost 3 bases. This CDR3 reads CASSQAPTGDYGYTF. CDR3 bases: TGCGCCAGCAGCCAAGCCCCGACAGGGGACTATGGCTACACCTTC.

The rearrangement links TRBV6-5 to TRBJ1-1; no clear D. Trimming removed 7 bases from V and 4 bases from J, with 7 bases in between. This CDR3 is 11 amino acids long. Germline V CDR1 and CDR2: MNHEY, SVGAGI. This chain's CDR3 is CASTSGTEAFF. CDR3 DNA sequence: TGTGCCAGCACCTCTGGCACTGAAGCTTTCTTT.